The clone carrying this T cell receptor beta chain was observed many times. Its antigen remains unknown. These data originate in a study of T cells in Graves' hyperthyroidism and ophthalmopathy. Study-wide findings and caveats: Most clonotypes expanded in the thyroid (above 0.001) were also present in blood.

Amplification of TCR beta CDR3 regions used RNA as the template. Researchers ran a first-round RT-PCR on the TCR CDR3 using the HTBI primer set. TCRdb fed the multiplex PCR reads into MiXCR, producing one record per CDR3 protein. The top ten clones hold 18% of a sample with 500,000 to 600,000 distinct CDR3 sequences, 16% of them seen once. It was considered stable Graves' hyperthyroidism when ophthalmopathy did not progress within 18 months. Participants, patients aged 18 to 65, had newly diagnosed hyperthyroidism with a duration under 2 months. 9.5 to 10 ml fresh peripheral blood yielded the PBMCs. V lost 4 bases and J 2 bases, leaving 12 bases between the germline ends. Germline assignment: CDR1 SGHVS and CDR2 FNYEAQ. This CDR3 contains 14 residues.

The TCR comes from a woman younger than 30 with Graves' hyperthyroidism. Material: blood. The rearrangement links TRBV7-6 to TRBJ2-7; maybe TRBD1 (5 bases). The CDR3 loop is CASSSPTDPYEQYF. The CDR3, as DNA: TGTGCCAGCAGCTCACCGACAGACCCCTACGAGCAGTACTTC.